This T cell receptor beta chain was retrieved from a study of blood T cell repertoires in COVID-19. Sequenced by immunoSEQ multiplex PCR; TCRdb stores in-frame clones only, minus some. The repertoire includes 85,000 to 100,000 clones, around 88% of them detected once, and approximately 2% sits in the top ten. Material: peripheral blood. The origin of this receptor is a man aged 50-59 years with COVID-19, enrolled during active disease.

CDR3 region: CASGTGGSEAFF. For the CDR3, the DNA is TGTGCCAGCGGGACGGGGGGCTCTGAAGCTTTCTTT. J is TRBJ1-1 and V is TRBV28, with D possibly being TRBD1 (6 bases). The CDR3 is made up of 12 amino acids. The ends were cut back, 8 bases at V and 6 bases at J, with 13 bases in the middle. CDR1 and CDR2 from the germline V gene are MDHEN and SYDVKM.